This T cell receptor beta chain was found in a study of shared clonotypes between healthy human individuals. Looking at the study overall: CD4 naive and CD4 memory each took three plates per donor, while CD8 naive took two and CD8 memory one.

This CDR3 comprises 13 residues. Germline assignment: CDR1 SGHVS and CDR2 FQNEAQ. V gave up 3 bases and J gave up 5 bases, with 11 bases separating them. TCRdb keeps only in-frame clones here, not all; method: immunoSEQ multiplex PCR. The repertoire holds 780,000 or so clones, with 72% as singletons. Sequencing was carried out using memory CD4+ T cells sorted from blood. Subset meaning: CD45RA-negative fraction. This receptor was taken from a woman between 25 and 40 years old in good health. The V and J genes are TRBV7-8 and TRBJ2-7; D is possibly TRBD2 (6 bases). The CDR3 DNA sequence: TGTGCCAGCAGCTTTAATCGGGAGAACGAGCAGTACTTC. Translated: CASSFNRENEQYF.